Listed below are T cell receptor beta chains from one sample, sequenced in a study of beta chain features in type 1 diabetes. TCRdb's table, derived via immunoSEQ multiplex PCR, lists solely in-frame clones and lacks some. The table lists over 300,000 clones, approximately 9.7% of them singletons. Sequencing was done on a sample of central memory CD4+ T cells from blood. Receptors were obtained from a man aged 25-45 years with type 1 diabetes. Both conserved end residues are part of each CDR3. A D gene is named only where the DNA matches it firmly. Part of the rows lack a size; the others show once, few, many or a class for expanded clones.

size: .; V: TRBV6-5; D: .; J: TRBJ1-2; DNA: TGTGCCAGCATGCTTCGGGACGGGACATATTTCTACACCTTC; CDR3: CASMLRDGTYFYTF
size: many; V: TRBV4-3; D: .; J: TRBJ2-2; DNA: TGCGCCAGCAGCCGAAGGACAGAAGCAACCGGGGAGCTGTTTTTT; CDR3: CASSRRTEATGELFF
size: few; V: TRBV10-3; D: TRBD2; J: TRBJ2-7; DNA: TGTGCCATCAGTGGCCCCACAGCGGGGGGGAACTACGAGCAGTACTTC; CDR3: CAISGPTAGGNYEQYF
size: .; V: TRBV28; D: .; J: TRBJ1-1; DNA: TGTGCCAGCAGTACAACGCGGGGAACTTTAAACGGGGAAGCTTTCTTT; CDR3: CASSTTRGTLNGEAFF
size: few; V: TRBV29-1; D: .; J: TRBJ2-1; DNA: TGCAGCTCACTCGGCGGAAGGAACCACAATGAGCAGTTCTTC; CDR3: CSSLGGRNHNEQFF
size: .; V: TRBV1; D: .; J: TRBJ2-6; DNA: TGCACCAGCAGTAATACTAGTTGTGCACAAAGTCGGGCCAACGTCCTGACTTTC; CDR3: CTSSNTSCAQSRANVLTF
size: once; V: TRBV27; D: TRBD2; J: TRBJ2-5; DNA: TGTGCCAGCAGTTACGAGCGGGGAAAGACCCAGTACTTC; CDR3: CASSYERGKTQYF
size: many; V: TRBV18; D: .; J: TRBJ2-6; DNA: TGTGCCAGCTCACCTCGGGAGCCCGGGGCCAACGTCCTGACTTTC; CDR3: CASSPREPGANVLTF
size: few; V: TRBV30; D: .; J: TRBJ1-2; DNA: TGTGCCTGGAGTGTCAGTAGGGAAGGCTACACCTTC; CDR3: CAWSVSREGYTF
size: few; V: TRBV6-6; D: .; J: TRBJ2-6; DNA: TGTGCCAGCACCCTCAGGGCCTCGGGGGCCAACGTCCTGACTTTC; CDR3: CASTLRASGANVLTF
size: .; V: TRBV19; D: .; J: TRBJ1-1; DNA: TGTGCCAGTAGTGAACGGGCGAGGTACACTGAAGCTTTCTTT; CDR3: CASSERARYTEAFF
size: .; V: TRBV11-2; D: .; J: TRBJ2-2; DNA: TGTGCCAGCAGCTTAGGCACCGGGGAGCTGTTTTTT; CDR3: CASSLGTGELFF
size: many; V: TRBV9; D: .; J: TRBJ1-5; DNA: TGTGCCAGCAGCTACTCGGGGGACGGTCAGCCCCAGCATTTT; CDR3: CASSYSGDGQPQHF
size: few; V: TRBV30; D: .; J: TRBJ2-1; DNA: TGTGCCTGGAGTGTAGGGCAGGGGAAGGTCAATGAGCAGTTCTTC; CDR3: CAWSVGQGKVNEQFF
size: few; V: TRBV20-1; D: .; J: TRBJ2-7; DNA: TGCAGTGCCCAAAGCAATACGGGACAGTACTTC; CDR3: CSAQSNTGQYF
size: few; V: TRBV30; D: .; J: TRBJ1-2; DNA: TGTGCCTGGTCCCAGGGCGACTATGGCTACACCTTC; CDR3: CAWSQGDYGYTF
size: few; V: TRBV25-1; D: TRBD2; J: TRBJ2-3; DNA: TGTGCCAGCAGTGAACACGGGGGGGGCACAGATACGCAGTATTTT; CDR3: CASSEHGGGTDTQYF
size: few; V: TRBV7-2; D: .; J: TRBJ2-2; DNA: TGTGCCAGCAGCTTAGTCGGGCCCGGGGAGCTGTTTTTT; CDR3: CASSLVGPGELFF
size: .; V: TRBV5-1; D: .; J: TRBJ2-7; DNA: TGCGCCAGCAGCTTACAGGGCCGGCTCGAGCAGTACTTC; CDR3: CASSLQGRLEQYF
size: .; V: TRBV7-2; D: TRBD2; J: TRBJ2-3; DNA: TGTGCCAGCAGCCCCGGGGGGTCAACAGATACGCAGTATTTT; CDR3: CASSPGGSTDTQYF
size: many; V: TRBV28; D: .; J: TRBJ1-1; DNA: TGTGCCAGCAGTTTAGAGGCTGAAGCTTTCTTT; CDR3: CASSLEAEAFF
size: .; V: TRBV5-4; D: TRBD2; J: TRBJ2-1; DNA: TGTGCCAGCAGCTGGAGACTAGCGGGGGGAATAAGCTCCTACAATGAGCAGTTCTTC; CDR3: CASSWRLAGGISSYNEQFF
size: .; V: TRBV28; D: .; J: TRBJ2-5; DNA: TGTGCCAGCAGCTCGGCATCCCAAGAGACCCAGTACTTC; CDR3: CASSSASQETQYF
size: .; V: TRBV11-2; D: .; J: TRBJ2-3; DNA: TGTGCCAGCAGCTTAGTTGGGCAGGGCGGCACAGATACGCAGTATTTT; CDR3: CASSLVGQGGTDTQYF
size: few; V: TRBV6-5; D: .; J: TRBJ2-6; DNA: TGTGCCAGCACGGGCTCTGGGGCCAACGTCCTGACTTTC; CDR3: CASTGSGANVLTF
size: few; V: TRBV29-1; D: .; J: TRBJ2-2; DNA: TGCAGCGTTGAATCCTTCAGGATTACGTTGAACACCGGGGAGCTGTTTTTT; CDR3: CSVESFRITLNTGELFF
size: .; V: TRBV29-1; D: TRBD1; J: TRBJ2-7; DNA: TGCAGCGTTACTAGGCCCGGGACAGGCCTTCCCAACGAGCAGTACTTC; CDR3: CSVTRPGTGLPNEQYF
size: .; V: TRBV6-5; D: .; J: TRBJ1-4; DNA: TGTGCCAGCAGCTGGACGGGTGCTAATGAAAAACTGTTTTTT; CDR3: CASSWTGANEKLFF
size: .; V: TRBV7-2; D: .; J: TRBJ2-2; DNA: TGTGCCAGCAGCTTAGAGGGTCGAACCGGGGAGCTGTTTTTT; CDR3: CASSLEGRTGELFF
size: many; V: TRBV11-2; D: .; J: TRBJ2-3; DNA: TGTGCCAGCAGCTTTAGCACAGATACGCAGTATTTT; CDR3: CASSFSTDTQYF
size: few; V: TRBV30; D: .; J: TRBJ1-3; DNA: TGTGCCTGGAGTGTACGCAGCGGAAGTCTCTCTGGAAACACCATATATTTT; CDR3: CAWSVRSGSLSGNTIYF
size: few; V: TRBV6-5; D: .; J: TRBJ2-4; DNA: TGTGCCAGCCGTAGGCCGAGCGGGATTCAGTACTTC; CDR3: CASRRPSGIQYF
size: .; V: TRBV7-8; D: .; J: TRBJ1-1; DNA: TGTGCCAGCAGGGACGGCCTGAACACTGAAGCTTTCTTT; CDR3: CASRDGLNTEAFF
size: .; V: TRBV6-1; D: .; J: TRBJ2-5; DNA: TGTGCCAGCAGTGGCCGACAGGCTGCAACCCAGTACTTC; CDR3: CASSGRQAATQYF
size: many; V: TRBV28; D: .; J: TRBJ2-3; DNA: TGTGCCAGCAGTTTTACGGGGGCCCGCTCGGGTACGCAGTATTTT; CDR3: CASSFTGARSGTQYF
size: few; V: TRBV7-9; D: TRBD1; J: TRBJ1-2; DNA: TGTGCCAGCAGCCCGACAGGGACTAGCTATGGCTACACCTTC; CDR3: CASSPTGTSYGYTF
size: few; V: TRBV6-5; D: TRBD1; J: TRBJ2-1; DNA: TGTGCCAGCAGTTCGCGACAGGGGTCCTACAATGAGCAGTTCTTC; CDR3: CASSSRQGSYNEQFF
size: few; V: TRBV4-1; D: .; J: TRBJ1-1; DNA: TGCGCCAGCAGCCAAGACTTACTTCAGATGAACACTGAAGCTTTCTTT; CDR3: CASSQDLLQMNTEAFF
size: few; V: TRBV2; D: .; J: TRBJ2-5; DNA: TGTGCCAGCAGGATTGAAGAGACCCAGTACTTC; CDR3: CASRIEETQYF
size: .; V: TRBV18; D: TRBD1; J: TRBJ2-5; DNA: TGTGCCAGCTCACCTTTTACGCCGGGACAGGGATTGGGAGAGACCCAGTACTTC; CDR3: CASSPFTPGQGLGETQYF
size: many; V: TRBV6-1; D: TRBD1; J: TRBJ2-5; DNA: TGTGCCAGCAGTGAAGAGGGGACAGAGCAAGAGACCCAGTACTTC; CDR3: CASSEEGTEQETQYF
size: many; V: TRBV28; D: TRBD2; J: TRBJ2-1; DNA: TGTGCCAGCAGTTTAGACCGCTCGGGGGGGCCTGAGGAGCAGTTCTTC; CDR3: CASSLDRSGGPEEQFF
size: .; V: TRBV20-1; D: .; J: TRBJ2-1; DNA: TGCAGTGGCCAGGGAGACAATGAGCAGTTCTTC; CDR3: CSGQGDNEQFF
size: .; V: TRBV7-9; D: .; J: TRBJ1-4; DNA: TGTGCCAGCAGCTTAGTATCCGGAAAGGGAGGAACTAATGAAAAACTGTTTTTT; CDR3: CASSLVSGKGGTNEKLFF
size: few; V: TRBV5-1; D: TRBD1; J: TRBJ1-6; DNA: TGCGCCAGCAGCGCCGCCGGGACAGGCTCCCCCCTCCACTTT; CDR3: CASSAAGTGSPLHF
size: few; V: TRBV7-9; D: .; J: TRBJ2-3; DNA: TGTGCCAGCAGCTTAGCAACAAGCACAGATACGCAGTATTTT; CDR3: CASSLATSTDTQYF
size: .; V: TRBV7-2; D: TRBD2; J: TRBJ2-7; DNA: TGTGCCAGCAGCTCGGCAAGCGGGGGCATCTCCTACGAGCAGTACTTC; CDR3: CASSSASGGISYEQYF
size: few; V: TRBV5-4; D: .; J: TRBJ2-1; DNA: TGTGCCAGCAGCTTTTGGGACAATGAGCAGTTCTTC; CDR3: CASSFWDNEQFF
size: few; V: TRBV6-4; D: TRBD1; J: TRBJ2-2; DNA: TGTGCCAGCAGTGACTCCGGGACAGTGAACACCGGGGAGCTGTTTTTT; CDR3: CASSDSGTVNTGELFF
size: .; V: TRBV5-1; D: TRBD1; J: TRBJ1-2; DNA: TGCGCCAGCAGCGGACAGGGGAGCTATGGCTACACCTTC; CDR3: CASSGQGSYGYTF